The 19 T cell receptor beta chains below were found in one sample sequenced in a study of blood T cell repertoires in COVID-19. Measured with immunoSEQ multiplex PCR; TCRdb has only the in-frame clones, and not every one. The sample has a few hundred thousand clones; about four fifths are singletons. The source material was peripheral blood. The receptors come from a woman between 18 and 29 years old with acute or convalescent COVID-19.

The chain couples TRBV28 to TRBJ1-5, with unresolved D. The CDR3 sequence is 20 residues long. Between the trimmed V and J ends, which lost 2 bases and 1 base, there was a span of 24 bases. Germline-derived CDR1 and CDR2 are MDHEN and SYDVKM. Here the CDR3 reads CASSLGPDGATRRSNQPQHF. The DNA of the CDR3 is TGTGCCAGCAGTTTAGGGCCCGACGGAGCCACCCGGAGGAGCAATCAGCCCCAGCATTTT.

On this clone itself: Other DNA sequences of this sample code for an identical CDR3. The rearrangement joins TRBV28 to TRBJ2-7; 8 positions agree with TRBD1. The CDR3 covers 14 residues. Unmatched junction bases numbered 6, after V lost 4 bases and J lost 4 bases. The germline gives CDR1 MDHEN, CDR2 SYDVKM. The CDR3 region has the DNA TGTGCCAGCAGTTCGCCCGGGACAGGATACGAGCAGTACTTC. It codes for CASSSPGTGYEQYF.

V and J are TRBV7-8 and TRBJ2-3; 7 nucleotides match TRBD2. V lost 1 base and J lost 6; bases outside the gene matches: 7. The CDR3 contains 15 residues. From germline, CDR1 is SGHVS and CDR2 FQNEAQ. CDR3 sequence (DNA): TGTGCCAGCAGCTTAGAGGGGAGGGCGGTCGATACGCAGTATTTT. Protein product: CASSLEGRAVDTQYF.

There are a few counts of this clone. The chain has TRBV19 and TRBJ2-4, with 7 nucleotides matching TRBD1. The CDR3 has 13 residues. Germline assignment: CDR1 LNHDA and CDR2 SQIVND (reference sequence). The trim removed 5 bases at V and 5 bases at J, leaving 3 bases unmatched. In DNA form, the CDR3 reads TGTGCCAGTAGTGGGACAGCTCAAAACATTCAGTACTTC. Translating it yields CASSGTAQNIQYF.

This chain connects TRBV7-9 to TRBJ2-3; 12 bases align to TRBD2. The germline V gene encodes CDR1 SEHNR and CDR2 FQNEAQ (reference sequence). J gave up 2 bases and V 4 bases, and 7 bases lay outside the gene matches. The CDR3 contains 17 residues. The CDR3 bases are TGTGCCAGCAGCTCCCTACTAGCGGGAGGCCTCACAGATACGCAGTATTTT. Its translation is CASSSLLAGGLTDTQYF.

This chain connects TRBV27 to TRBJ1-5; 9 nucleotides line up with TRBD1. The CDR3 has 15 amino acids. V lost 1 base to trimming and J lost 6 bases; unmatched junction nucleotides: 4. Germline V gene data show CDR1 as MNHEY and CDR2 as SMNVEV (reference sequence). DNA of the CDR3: TGTGCCAGCAGTTTATTACAGGGGGCAGGTCAGCCCCAGCATTTT. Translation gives CASSLLQGAGQPQHF.

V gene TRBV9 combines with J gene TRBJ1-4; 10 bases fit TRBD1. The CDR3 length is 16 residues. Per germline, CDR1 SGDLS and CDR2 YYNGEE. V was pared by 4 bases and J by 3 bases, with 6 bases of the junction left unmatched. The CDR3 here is CASSPDRGPANEKLFF. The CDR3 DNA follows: TGTGCCAGCAGCCCCGACAGGGGGCCGGCTAATGAAAAACTGTTTTTT.

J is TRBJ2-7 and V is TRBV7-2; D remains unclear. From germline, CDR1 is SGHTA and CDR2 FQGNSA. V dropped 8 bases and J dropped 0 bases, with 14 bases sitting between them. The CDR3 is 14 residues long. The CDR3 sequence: CASGVRLCSYEQYF. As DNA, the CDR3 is TGTGCCAGCGGCGTACGACTCTGCTCCTACGAGCAGTACTTC. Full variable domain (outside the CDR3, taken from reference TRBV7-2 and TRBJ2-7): GAGVSQSPSNKVTEKGKDVELRCDPISGHTALYWYRQSLGQGLEFLIYFQGNSAPDKSGLPSDRFSAERTGGSVSTLTIQRTQQEDSAVYLCASGVRLCSYEQYFGPGTRLTVT.

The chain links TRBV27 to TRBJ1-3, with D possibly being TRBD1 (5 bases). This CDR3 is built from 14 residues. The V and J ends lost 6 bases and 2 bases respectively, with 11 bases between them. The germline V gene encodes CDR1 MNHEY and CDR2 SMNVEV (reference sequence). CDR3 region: CASSWAGPGNTIYF. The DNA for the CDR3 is TGTGCCAGCAGCTGGGCAGGGCCTGGAAACACCATATATTTT.

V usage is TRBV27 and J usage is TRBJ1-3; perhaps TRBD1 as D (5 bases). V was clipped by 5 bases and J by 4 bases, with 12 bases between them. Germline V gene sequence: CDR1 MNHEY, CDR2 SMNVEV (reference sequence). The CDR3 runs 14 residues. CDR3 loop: CASSLARVGNTIYF. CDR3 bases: TGTGCCAGCAGTCTGGCCAGGGTCGGAAACACCATATATTTT.

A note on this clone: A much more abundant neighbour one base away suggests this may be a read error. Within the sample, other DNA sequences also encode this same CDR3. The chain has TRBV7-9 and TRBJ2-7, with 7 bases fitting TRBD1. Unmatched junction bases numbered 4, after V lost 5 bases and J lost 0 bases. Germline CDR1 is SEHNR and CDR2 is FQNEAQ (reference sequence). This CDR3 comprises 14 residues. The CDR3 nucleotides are TGTGCCAGCAGCCGACAGGGAAGCTCCTACGAGCAGTACTTC. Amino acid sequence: CASSRQGSSYEQYF. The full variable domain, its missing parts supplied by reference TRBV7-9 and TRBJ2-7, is DTGVSQNPRHKITKRGQNVTFRCDPISEHNRLYWYRQTLGQGPEFLTYFQNEAQLEKSRLLSDRFSAERPKGSFSTLEIQRTEQGDSAMYLCASSRQGSSYEQYFGPGTRLTVT.

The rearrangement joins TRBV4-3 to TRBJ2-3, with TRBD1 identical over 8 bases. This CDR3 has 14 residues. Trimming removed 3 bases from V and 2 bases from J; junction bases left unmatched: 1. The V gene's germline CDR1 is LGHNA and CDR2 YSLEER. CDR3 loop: CASSQGQATDTQYF. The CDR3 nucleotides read TGCGCCAGCAGCCAGGGACAGGCCACAGATACGCAGTATTTT.

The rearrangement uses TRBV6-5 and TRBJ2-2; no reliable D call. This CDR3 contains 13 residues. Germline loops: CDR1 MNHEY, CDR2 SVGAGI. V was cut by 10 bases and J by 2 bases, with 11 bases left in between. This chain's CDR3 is CATRNRNTGELFF. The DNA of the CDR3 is TGTGCCACCAGGAACAGAAACACCGGGGAGCTGTTTTTT.

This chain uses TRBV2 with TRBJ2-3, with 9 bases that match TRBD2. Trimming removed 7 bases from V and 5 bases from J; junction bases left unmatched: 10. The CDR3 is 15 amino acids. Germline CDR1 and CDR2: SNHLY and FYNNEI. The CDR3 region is CASTLSGSMVDTQYF. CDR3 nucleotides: TGTGCCAGCACTCTTAGCGGGAGCATGGTAGATACGCAGTATTTT. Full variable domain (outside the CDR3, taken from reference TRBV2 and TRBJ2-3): EPEVTQTPSHQVTQMGQEVILRCVPISNHLYFYWYRQILGQKVEFLVSFYNNEISEKSEIFDDQFSVERPDGSNFTLKIRSTKLEDSAMYFCASTLSGSMVDTQYFGPGTRLTVL.

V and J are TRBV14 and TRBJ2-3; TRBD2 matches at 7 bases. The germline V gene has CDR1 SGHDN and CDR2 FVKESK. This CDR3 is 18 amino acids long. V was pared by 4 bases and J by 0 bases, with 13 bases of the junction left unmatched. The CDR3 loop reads CASSRLRTRAQSTDTQYF. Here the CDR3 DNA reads TGTGCCAGCAGCCGACTTCGGACTAGAGCACAAAGCACAGATACGCAGTATTTT.

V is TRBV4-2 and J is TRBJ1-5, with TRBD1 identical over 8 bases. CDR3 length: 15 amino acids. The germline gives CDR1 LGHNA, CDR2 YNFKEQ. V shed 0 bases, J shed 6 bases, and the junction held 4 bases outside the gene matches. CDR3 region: CASSQEGQDSQPQHF. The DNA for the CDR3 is TGTGCCAGCAGCCAAGAGGGACAGGACAGTCAGCCCCAGCATTTT.

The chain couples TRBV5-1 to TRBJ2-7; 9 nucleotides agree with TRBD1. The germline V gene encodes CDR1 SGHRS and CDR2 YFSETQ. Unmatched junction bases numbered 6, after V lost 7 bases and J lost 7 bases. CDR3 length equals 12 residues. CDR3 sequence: CASRRTGDEQYF. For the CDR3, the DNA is TGCGCCAGCCGCCGGACAGGGGATGAGCAGTACTTC.

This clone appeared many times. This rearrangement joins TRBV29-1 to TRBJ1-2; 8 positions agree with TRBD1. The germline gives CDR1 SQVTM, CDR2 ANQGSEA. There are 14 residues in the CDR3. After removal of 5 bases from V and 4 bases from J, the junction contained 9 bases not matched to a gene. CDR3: CSVILQGEGYGYTF. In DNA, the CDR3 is TGCAGCGTTATCCTACAGGGGGAGGGCTATGGCTACACCTTC.

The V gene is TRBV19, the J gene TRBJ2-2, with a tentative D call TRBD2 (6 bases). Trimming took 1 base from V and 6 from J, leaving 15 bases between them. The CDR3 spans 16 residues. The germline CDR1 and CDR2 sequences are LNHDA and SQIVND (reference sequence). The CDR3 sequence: CASSIVRAGSSGELFF. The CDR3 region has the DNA TGTGCCAGTAGTATAGTTCGGGCGGGGTCCTCCGGGGAGCTGTTTTTT.